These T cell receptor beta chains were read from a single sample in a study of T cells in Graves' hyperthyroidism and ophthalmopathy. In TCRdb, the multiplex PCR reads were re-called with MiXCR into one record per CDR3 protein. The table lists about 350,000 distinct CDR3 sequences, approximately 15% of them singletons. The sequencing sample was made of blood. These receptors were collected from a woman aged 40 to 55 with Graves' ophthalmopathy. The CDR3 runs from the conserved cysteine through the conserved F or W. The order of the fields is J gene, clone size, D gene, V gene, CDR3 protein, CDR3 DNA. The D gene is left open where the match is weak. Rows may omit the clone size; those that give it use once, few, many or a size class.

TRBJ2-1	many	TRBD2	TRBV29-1	CSVALREGEQFF	TGCAGCGTTGCGTTGCGGGAGGGTGAGCAGTTCTTC
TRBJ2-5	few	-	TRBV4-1	CASSQNRVRGETQYF	TGCGCCAGCAGCCAAAACAGGGTCCGAGGGGAGACCCAGTACTTC
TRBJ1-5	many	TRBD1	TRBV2	CASSEAYSYKAGGSQPQHF	TGTGCCAGCAGTGAAGCTTATTCGTATAAGGCAGGGGGGAGTCAGCCCCAGCATTTT
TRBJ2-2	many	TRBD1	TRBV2	CAKQGGGELFF	TGTGCCAAACAGGGGGGCGGGGAGCTGTTTTTT
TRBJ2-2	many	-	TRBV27	CASSLYAENTGELFF	TGTGCCAGCAGTTTATATGCGGAAAACACCGGGGAGCTGTTTTTT
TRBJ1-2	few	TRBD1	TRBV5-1	CASSTAGTGLYGYTF	TGCGCCAGCAGCACCGCCGGGACAGGGCTCTATGGCTACACCTTC
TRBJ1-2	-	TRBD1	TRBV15	CATSRPDRNYNYGYTF	TGTGCCACCAGCAGACCGGACAGGAACTACAACTATGGCTACACCTTC
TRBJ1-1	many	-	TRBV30	CAWSFLTVNTEAFF	TGTGCCTGGAGTTTCCTGACGGTGAACACTGAAGCTTTCTTT
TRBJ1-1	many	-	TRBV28	CASSFPTEAFF	TGTGCCAGCAGTTTCCCCACTGAAGCTTTCTTT
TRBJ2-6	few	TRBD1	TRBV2	CASSAPGQFFSGANVLTF	TGTGCCAGCAGTGCACCGGGACAGTTCTTCTCTGGGGCCAACGTCCTGACTTTC
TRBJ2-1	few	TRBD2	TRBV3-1	CASSQVASGASYNEQFF	TGTGCCAGCAGCCAAGTAGCTAGCGGTGCCTCCTACAATGAGCAGTTCTTC
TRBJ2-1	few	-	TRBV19	CASSIVRGKQFF	TGTGCCAGTAGTATAGTCAGGGGTAAGCAGTTCTTC
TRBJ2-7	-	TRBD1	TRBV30	CAWSTDRGYEQYF	TGTGCCTGGAGTACGGACAGGGGGTACGAGCAGTACTTC
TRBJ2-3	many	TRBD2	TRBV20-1	CSATGLAGGTDTQYF	TGCAGTGCTACAGGACTAGCGGGCGGCACAGATACGCAGTATTTT
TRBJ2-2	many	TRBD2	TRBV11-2	CASSSPAGGPTGELFF	TGTGCCAGCAGCTCCCCAGCGGGAGGGCCAACCGGGGAGCTGTTTTTT
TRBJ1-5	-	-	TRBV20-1	CSASAGDGGRNQPQHF	TGCAGTGCTAGTGCCGGGGATGGGGGGCGCAATCAGCCCCAGCATTTT
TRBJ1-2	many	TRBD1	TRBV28	CATGMGTTGGYGYTF	TGTGCCACCGGGATGGGAACGACAGGGGGCTATGGCTACACCTTC
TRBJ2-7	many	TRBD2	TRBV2	CASSVGREPYEQYF	TGTGCCAGCAGTGTAGGGCGGGAGCCCTACGAGCAGTACTTC
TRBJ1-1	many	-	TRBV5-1	CASSLILGRGTEAFF	TGCGCCAGCAGCTTGATATTAGGCCGGGGCACTGAAGCTTTCTTT
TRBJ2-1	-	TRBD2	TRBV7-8	CASSLAGGSTNEQFF	TGTGCCAGCAGCTTAGCCGGCGGGAGTACTAATGAGCAGTTCTTC
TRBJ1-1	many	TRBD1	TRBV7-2	CASSLLTGGGAFF	TGTGCCAGCAGCTTACTAACAGGGGGAGGTGCTTTCTTT
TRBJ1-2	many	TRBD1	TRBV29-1	CSVSDRADYGYTF	TGCAGCGTTTCGGACAGGGCCGACTATGGCTACACCTTC
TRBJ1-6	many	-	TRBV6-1	CASTWKSGDSPLHF	TGTGCCAGCACTTGGAAAAGCGGGGATTCACCCCTCCACTTT
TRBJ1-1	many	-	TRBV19	CASSIKGLNTEAFF	TGTGCCAGTAGTATCAAGGGCTTGAACACTGAAGCTTTCTTT
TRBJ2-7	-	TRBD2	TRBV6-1	CASRWTSRYEQYF	TGTGCCAGCAGGTGGACTAGCAGGTACGAGCAGTACTTC
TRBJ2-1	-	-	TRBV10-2	CASNGGSYNEQFF	TGCGCCAGTAACGGGGGTTCGTACAATGAGCAGTTCTTC
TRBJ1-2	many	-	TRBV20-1	CSARTRTVHYGYTF	TGCAGTGCTAGGACACGGACGGTGCACTATGGCTACACCTTC
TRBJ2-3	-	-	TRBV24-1	CATSDSGKTRDTQYF	TGTGCCACCAGTGATTCTGGCAAGACAAGAGATACGCAGTATTTT
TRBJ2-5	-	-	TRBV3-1	CASSPQFVRGTSQETQYF	TGTGCCAGCAGCCCCCAGTTCGTGAGAGGAACTTCACAAGAGACCCAGTACTTC
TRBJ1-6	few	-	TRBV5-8	CASSLDRKSSYNSPLHF	TGTGCCAGCAGCTTGGACCGGAAGAGCTCCTATAATTCACCCCTCCACTTT
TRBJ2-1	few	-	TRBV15	CATSREGMYEQFF	TGTGCCACCAGCAGAGAGGGAATGTATGAGCAGTTCTTC
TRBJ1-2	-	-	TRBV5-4	CASSPYSRGYTF	TGTGCCAGCAGCCCTTACAGCCGCGGCTACACCTTC
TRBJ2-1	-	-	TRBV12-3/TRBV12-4	CASISGRGAYNEQFF	TGTGCCAGCATCTCCGGTAGGGGTGCCTACAATGAGCAGTTCTTC
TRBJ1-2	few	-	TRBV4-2	CASSQDGGSGGYTF	TGTGCCAGCAGCCAAGATGGAGGGTCAGGTGGCTACACCTTC
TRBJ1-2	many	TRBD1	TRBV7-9	CASSPDRPDGGYTF	TGTGCCAGCAGCCCGGACAGGCCTGACGGTGGCTACACCTTC
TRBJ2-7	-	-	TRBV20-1	CSANGQASSYEQYF	TGCAGCGCGAACGGGCAGGCGAGCTCCTACGAGCAGTACTTC
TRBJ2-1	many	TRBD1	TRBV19	CASKGRTGGGGEQFF	TGTGCCAGTAAGGGGAGGACAGGGGGCGGGGGTGAGCAGTTCTTC
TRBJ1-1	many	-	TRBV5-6	CASSLGSRASYTEAFF	TGTGCCAGCAGCCTGGGGTCGAGGGCGTCTTACACTGAAGCTTTCTTT
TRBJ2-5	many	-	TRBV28	CASSRGGVEETQYF	TGTGCCAGCAGTCGAGGGGGGGTAGAAGAGACCCAGTACTTC
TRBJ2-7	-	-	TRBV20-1	CSAHDLGGSAYEQYF	TGCAGTGCCCACGATCTTGGAGGGTCCGCCTACGAGCAGTACTTC
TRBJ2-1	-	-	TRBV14	CASSQVQGYPGGNEQFF	TGTGCCAGCAGCCAAGTTCAAGGTTATCCCGGCGGAAATGAGCAGTTCTTC
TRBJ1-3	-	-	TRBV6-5	CASSYNYRAGNTIYF	TGTGCCAGCAGTTATAATTACAGGGCTGGAAACACCATATATTTT
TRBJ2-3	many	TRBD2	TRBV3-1	CASSQGLASSTDTQYF	TGTGCCAGCAGCCAAGGACTAGCTTCTAGCACAGATACGCAGTATTTT